This TCR beta chain stems from a study of blood T cell repertoires in COVID-19. Study-wide context: Samples came from the United States, Italy and Spain, spanning acute and convalescent COVID-19. The analysed material was cDNA or gDNA that came from T cells, B-cell-depleted T cells, or PBMCs.

In the study's own analysis: Using reference gene primer amplification, nucleated cell counts were estimated. The repertoire was sequenced with immunoSEQ multiplex PCR; TCRdb's copy has only in-frame clones and lacks some. V, J and clone size reflect that table, while D and trimming were determined from the DNA. The profile covers 130,000 to 150,000 clones, with about 80% appearing a single time and 3% to 3.5% taken by the ten largest. The source material was peripheral blood. The clonotype originates from a woman aged 80 or over with acute or convalescent COVID-19.

The CDR3 region is CSASGAGAFYTGELFF. DNA for the CDR3: TGCAGTGCTAGTGGGGCAGGGGCTTTTTACACCGGGGAGCTGTTTTTT. V and J are TRBV20-1 and TRBJ2-2, with a weak D call TRBD1 (6 bases). Germline-derived CDR1 and CDR2 are DFQATT and SNEGSKA (reference sequence). The CDR3 extends over 16 amino acids. V was shortened by 3 bases and J by 3 bases, with 17 bases between the two germline ends.